The next 7 T cell receptor beta chains were all read from a single sample in a study of cytomegalovirus exposure and HLA in healthy donors. PCR used 60 Vbeta primers and 13 Jbeta primers. Libraries were prepared by immunoSEQ multiplex PCR; TCRdb keeps only in-frame clonotypes and omits some of them. In the table there are roughly 160,000 clones, 82% of which are singletons. The sample consisted of PBMCs. The source of these receptors is a man over 45 in good health and CMV-seropositive.

This chain links TRBV7-2 with TRBJ2-7; D not certain. The CDR3 totals 11 residues. Germline V lookup: CDR1 SGHTA, CDR2 FQGNSA. Trimming shortened V by 8 bases and J by 2 bases, and 7 bases separated the two germline ends. The CDR3 loop is CASAGPYEQYF. For the CDR3, the DNA is TGTGCCAGCGCAGGCCCCTACGAGCAGTACTTC.

The chain has TRBV25-1 and TRBJ1-1; D is undetermined. CDR3 length equals 13 residues. Germline CDR1 is MGHDK and CDR2 is SYGVNS. V lost 2 bases and J lost 6, with 10 bases in between. CDR3 in DNA: TGTGCCAGCAGTGAAAACACATGGTCTGAAGCTTTCTTT. Protein sequence: CASSENTWSEAFF.

The chain uses TRBV4-3 and TRBJ1-1; possibly TRBD1 for D (5 bases). In germline, CDR1 is LGHNA, CDR2 YSLEER. The V end was cut by 2 bases, the J end by 1 base, with 11 bases between. This CDR3 contains 15 residues. In DNA form, the CDR3 reads TGCGCCAGCAGCCAATATCAGGGTTGGAACACTGAAGCTTTCTTT. This encodes CASSQYQGWNTEAFF.

The CDR3 reads CASSSMGGGTQYF. The DNA for the CDR3 is TGTGCCAGCAGCTCCATGGGAGGGGGGACCCAGTACTTC. V and J are TRBV11-3 and TRBJ2-5; D may be TRBD2 (7 bases). The germline gives CDR1 SGHNT, CDR2 YENEEA. This CDR3 has 13 residues. Deletions cut 4 bases from V and 7 bases from J, with 13 bases between.

J is TRBJ2-3 and V is TRBV6-1, with 7 nucleotides matching TRBD1. J lost 2 bases, V lost 8 bases, and 4 bases had no gene match. The CDR3 totals 13 residues. Germline V gene lookup returns CDR1 MNHNS and CDR2 SASEGT. CDR3 coding DNA: TGTGCCAGCCGACAGGGCACCACAGATACGCAGTATTTT. Protein sequence: CASRQGTTDTQYF.

J is TRBJ2-3 and V is TRBV5-1; 10 bases line up with TRBD2. CDR1 and CDR2 (germline): SGHRS, YFSETQ. This CDR3 spans 17 amino acids. The V segment lost 4 bases and the J segment 4 bases; nucleotides outside the gene matches: 12. The CDR3 DNA is TGCGCCAGCAGCACGGGACTAGCGCCCAGATCGGCAGATACGCAGTATTTT. It translates to CASSTGLAPRSADTQYF.

The chain has TRBV7-2 and TRBJ2-7; 9 nucleotides agree with TRBD1. The V segment lost 4 bases and the J segment 3 bases; nucleotides outside the gene matches: 4. The CDR3 extends over 14 amino acids. The V gene's germline CDR1 is SGHTA and CDR2 FQGNSA. DNA for the CDR3: TGTGCCAGCAGCTCAACGGGACAGGGCTACGAGCAGTACTTC. Its protein product is CASSSTGQGYEQYF.